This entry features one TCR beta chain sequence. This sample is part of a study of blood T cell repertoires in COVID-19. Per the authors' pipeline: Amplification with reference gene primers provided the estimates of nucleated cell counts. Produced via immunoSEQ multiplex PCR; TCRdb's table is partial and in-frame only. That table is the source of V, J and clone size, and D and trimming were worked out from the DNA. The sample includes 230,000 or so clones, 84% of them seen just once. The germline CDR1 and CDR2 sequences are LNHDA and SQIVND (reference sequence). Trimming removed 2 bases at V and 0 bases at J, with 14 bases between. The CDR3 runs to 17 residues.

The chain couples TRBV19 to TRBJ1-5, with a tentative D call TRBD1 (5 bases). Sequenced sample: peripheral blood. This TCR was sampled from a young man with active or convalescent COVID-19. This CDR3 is CASSISRTRTSNQPQHF. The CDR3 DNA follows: TGTGCCAGTAGTATATCCCGGACAAGGACTAGCAATCAGCCCCAGCATTTT. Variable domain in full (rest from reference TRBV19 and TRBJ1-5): DGGITQSPKYLFRKEGQNVTLSCEQNLNHDAMYWYRQDPGQGLRLIYYSQIVNDFQKGDIAEGYSVSREKKESFPLTVTSAQKNPTAFYLCASSISRTRTSNQPQHFGDGTRLSIL.